This TCR beta chain comes out of a study of PD-1 blockade in classical Hodgkin lymphoma. General study results and limits: A significant rise in TCR diversity by C4D1 was seen for CD4+ but not CD8+ cells.

V was pared by 5 bases and J by 1 base, with 9 bases of the junction left unmatched. This CDR3 is built from 17 residues. Germline V gene lookup returns CDR1 MNHEY and CDR2 SMNVEV (reference sequence). Clones were sequenced by immunoSEQ multiplex PCR, and TCRdb holds only the in-frame ones, with some missing. Among 95,000 or so clones listed, roughly 88% were seen once. In the case of this clone: What it recognizes is unknown.

Every patient was affected by relapse after autologous stem cell transplantation, while exposure to brentuximab vedotin was not uniform. The source was peripheral blood mononuclear cells (PBMCs), collected at baseline. The TCR was taken from a human donor with classical Hodgkin lymphoma. V gene TRBV27 combines with J gene TRBJ1-5; TRBD1 aligns across 9 bases. DNA for the CDR3: TGTGCCAGCAGTCCGGGGACAGGGATTCGGAGCAATCAGCCCCAGCATTTT. Protein sequence: CASSPGTGIRSNQPQHF.